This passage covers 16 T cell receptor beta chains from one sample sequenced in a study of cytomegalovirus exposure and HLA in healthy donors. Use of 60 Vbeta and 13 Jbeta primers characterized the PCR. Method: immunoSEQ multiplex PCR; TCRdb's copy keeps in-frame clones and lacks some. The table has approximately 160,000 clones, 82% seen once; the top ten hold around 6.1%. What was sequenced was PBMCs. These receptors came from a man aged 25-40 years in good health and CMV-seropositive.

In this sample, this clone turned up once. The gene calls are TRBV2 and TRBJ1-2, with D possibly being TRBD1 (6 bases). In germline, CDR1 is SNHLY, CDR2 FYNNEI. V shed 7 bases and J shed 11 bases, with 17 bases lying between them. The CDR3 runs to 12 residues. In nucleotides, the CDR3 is TGTGCCAGCACCTTGGACAGATCTCCGTACACCTTC. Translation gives CASTLDRSPYTF.

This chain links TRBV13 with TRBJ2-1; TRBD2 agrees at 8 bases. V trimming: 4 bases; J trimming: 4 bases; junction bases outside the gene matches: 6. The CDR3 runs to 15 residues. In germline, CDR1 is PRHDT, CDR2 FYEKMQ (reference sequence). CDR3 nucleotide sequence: TGTGCCAGCAGCTCCCGACTAGCGAGATACAATGAGCAGTTCTTC. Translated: CASSSRLARYNEQFF.

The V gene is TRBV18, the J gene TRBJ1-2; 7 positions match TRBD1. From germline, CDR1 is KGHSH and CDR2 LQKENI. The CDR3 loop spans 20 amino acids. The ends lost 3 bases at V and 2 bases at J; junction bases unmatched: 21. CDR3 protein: CASSPAPVITGDKLNYGYTF. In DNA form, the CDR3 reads TGTGCCAGCTCACCCGCCCCCGTCATAACAGGGGACAAGTTGAACTATGGCTACACCTTC.

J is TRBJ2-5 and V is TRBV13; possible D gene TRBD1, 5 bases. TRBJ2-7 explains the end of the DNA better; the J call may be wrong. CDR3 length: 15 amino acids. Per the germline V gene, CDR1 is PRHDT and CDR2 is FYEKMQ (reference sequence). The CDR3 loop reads CASSLAEDSSYEQYF. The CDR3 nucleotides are TGTGCCAGCAGCTTAGCGGAAGACAGCTCCTACGAGCAGTACTTC.

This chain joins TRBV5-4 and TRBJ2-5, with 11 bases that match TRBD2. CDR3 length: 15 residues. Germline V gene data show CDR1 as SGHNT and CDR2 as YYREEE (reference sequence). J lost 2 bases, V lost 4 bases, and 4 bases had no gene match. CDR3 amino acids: CASSPRLAGQETQYF. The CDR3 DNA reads TGTGCCAGCAGCCCTCGACTAGCGGGACAAGAGACCCAGTACTTC.

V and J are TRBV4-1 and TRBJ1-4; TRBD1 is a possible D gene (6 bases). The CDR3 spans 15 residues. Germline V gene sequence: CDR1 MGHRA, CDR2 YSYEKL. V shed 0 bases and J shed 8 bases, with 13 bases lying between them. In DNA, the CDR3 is TGCGCCAGCAGCCAAGAGACAGGTTTTAGGGAAAAACTGTTTTTT. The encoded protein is CASSQETGFREKLFF.

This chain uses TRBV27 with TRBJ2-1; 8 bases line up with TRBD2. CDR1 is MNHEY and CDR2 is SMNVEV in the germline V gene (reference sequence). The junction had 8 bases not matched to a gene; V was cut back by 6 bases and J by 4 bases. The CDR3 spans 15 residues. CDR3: CASSPKLAAYNEQFF. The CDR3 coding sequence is TGTGCCAGCAGCCCAAAACTAGCGGCTTACAATGAGCAGTTCTTC.

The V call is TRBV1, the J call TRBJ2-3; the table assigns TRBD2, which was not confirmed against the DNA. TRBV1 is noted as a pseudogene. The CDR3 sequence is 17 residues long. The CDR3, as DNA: TGCACCAGCAGCCTAAGAGGGACTAGCGGGAGGCCAGATACGCAGTATTTT. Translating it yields CTSSLRGTSGRPDTQYF.

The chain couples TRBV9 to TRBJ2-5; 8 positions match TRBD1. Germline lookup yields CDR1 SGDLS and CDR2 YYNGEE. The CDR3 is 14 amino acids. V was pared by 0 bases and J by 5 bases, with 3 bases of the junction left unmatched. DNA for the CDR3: TGTGCCAGCAGCGTAGCAGGGGGCCCGGAGACCCAGTACTTC. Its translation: CASSVAGGPETQYF.

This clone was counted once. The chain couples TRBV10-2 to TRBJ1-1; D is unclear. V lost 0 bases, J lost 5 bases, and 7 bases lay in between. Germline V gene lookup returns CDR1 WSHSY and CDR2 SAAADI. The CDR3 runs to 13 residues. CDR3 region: CASSESIGTEAFF. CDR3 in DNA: TGCGCCAGCAGTGAGTCGATCGGGACTGAAGCTTTCTTT.

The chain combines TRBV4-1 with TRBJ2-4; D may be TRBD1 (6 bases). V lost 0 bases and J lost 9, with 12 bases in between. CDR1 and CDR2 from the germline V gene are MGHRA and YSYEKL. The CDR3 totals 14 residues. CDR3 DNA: TGCGCCAGCAGCCAAGAAGTGACAGGCGGCATTCAGTACTTC. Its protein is CASSQEVTGGIQYF.

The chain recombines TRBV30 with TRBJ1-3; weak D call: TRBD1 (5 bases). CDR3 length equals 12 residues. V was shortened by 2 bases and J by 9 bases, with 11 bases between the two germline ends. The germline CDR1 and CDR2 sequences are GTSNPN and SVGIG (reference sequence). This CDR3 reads CAWSSTGGTIYF. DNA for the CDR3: TGTGCCTGGAGTAGCACAGGTGGCACCATATATTTT.

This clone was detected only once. The DNA for the CDR3 is TGTGCCAGCAGTTTTCTCCATGAGCAGTTCTTC. Translating gives CASSFLHEQFF. The chain joins TRBV28 to TRBJ2-1, with D unclear. CDR1 and CDR2 (germline): MDHEN, SYDVKM. Trimming shortened V by 3 bases and J by 8 bases, and 5 bases separated the two germline ends. The CDR3 runs 11 residues.

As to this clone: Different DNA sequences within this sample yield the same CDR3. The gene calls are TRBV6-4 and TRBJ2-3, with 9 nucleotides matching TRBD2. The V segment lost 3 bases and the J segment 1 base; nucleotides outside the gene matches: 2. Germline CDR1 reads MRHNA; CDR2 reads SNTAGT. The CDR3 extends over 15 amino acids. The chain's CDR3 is CASSEIAGGTDTQYF. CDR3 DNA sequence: TGTGCCAGCAGTGAAATAGCGGGAGGCACAGATACGCAGTATTTT.

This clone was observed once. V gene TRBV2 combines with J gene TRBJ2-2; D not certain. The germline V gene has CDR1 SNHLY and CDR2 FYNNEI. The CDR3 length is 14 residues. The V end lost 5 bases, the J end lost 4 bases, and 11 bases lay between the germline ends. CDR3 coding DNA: TGTGCCAGCAGTCCCCTGAGAGCCACCGGGGAGCTGTTTTTT. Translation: CASSPLRATGELFF. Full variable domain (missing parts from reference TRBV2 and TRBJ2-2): EPEVTQTPSHQVTQMGQEVILRCVPISNHLYFYWYRQILGQKVEFLVSFYNNEISEKSEIFDDQFSVERPDGSNFTLKIRSTKLEDSAMYFCASSPLRATGELFFGEGSRLTVL.

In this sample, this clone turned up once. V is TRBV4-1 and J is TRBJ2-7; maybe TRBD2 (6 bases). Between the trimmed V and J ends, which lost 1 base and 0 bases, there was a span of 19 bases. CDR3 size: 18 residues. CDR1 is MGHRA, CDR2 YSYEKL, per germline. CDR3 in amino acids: CASSQGPPGATLSYEQYF. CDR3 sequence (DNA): TGCGCCAGCAGCCAAGGGCCCCCGGGAGCAACCCTCTCCTACGAGCAGTACTTC.